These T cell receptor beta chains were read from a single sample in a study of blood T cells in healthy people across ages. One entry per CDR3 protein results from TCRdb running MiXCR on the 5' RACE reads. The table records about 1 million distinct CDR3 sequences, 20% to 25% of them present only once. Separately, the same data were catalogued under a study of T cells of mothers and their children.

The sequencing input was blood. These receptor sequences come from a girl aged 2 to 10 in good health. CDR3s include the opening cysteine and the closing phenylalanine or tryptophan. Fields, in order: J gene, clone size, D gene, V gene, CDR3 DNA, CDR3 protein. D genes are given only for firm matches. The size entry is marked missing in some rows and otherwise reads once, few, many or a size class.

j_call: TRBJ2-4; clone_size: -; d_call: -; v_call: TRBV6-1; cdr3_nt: TGTGCCAGCAGTGAAGAGGGTGCGGTGTACTTC; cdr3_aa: CASSEEGAVYF
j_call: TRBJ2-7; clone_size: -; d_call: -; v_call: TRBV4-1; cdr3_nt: TGCGCCAGCAGCCAAGAACAGGCGTATAGCTCCTACGAGCAGTACTTC; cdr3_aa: CASSQEQAYSSYEQYF
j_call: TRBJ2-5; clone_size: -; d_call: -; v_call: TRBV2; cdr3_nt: TGTGCCAGCAGTCCGGGACGCATGTACCAAGAGACCCAGTACTTC; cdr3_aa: CASSPGRMYQETQYF
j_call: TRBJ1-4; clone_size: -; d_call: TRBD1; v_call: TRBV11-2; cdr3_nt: TGTGCCAGCAGCTTAGGTGGACAGGGGGCGGAAAAACTGTTTTTT; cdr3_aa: CASSLGGQGAEKLFF
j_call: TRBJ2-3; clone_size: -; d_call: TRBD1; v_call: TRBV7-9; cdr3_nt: TGTGCCAGCAGCTTTACAGGGGAGACAGATACGCAGTATTTT; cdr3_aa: CASSFTGETDTQYF
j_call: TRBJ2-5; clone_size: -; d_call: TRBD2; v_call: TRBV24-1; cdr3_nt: TGTGCCACACGGGGGGGAATACAAGAGACCCAGTACTTC; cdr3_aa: CATRGGIQETQYF
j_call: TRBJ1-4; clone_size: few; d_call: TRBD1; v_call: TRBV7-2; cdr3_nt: TGTGCCAGCAGCTTAGCGCCAGGACAGGGGCATGAAAAACTGTTTTTT; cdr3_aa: CASSLAPGQGHEKLFF
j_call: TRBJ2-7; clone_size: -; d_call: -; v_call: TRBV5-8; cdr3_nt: TGTGCCAGCAGCTGGAGGGGACTTAACGAGCAGTACTTC; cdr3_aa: CASSWRGLNEQYF
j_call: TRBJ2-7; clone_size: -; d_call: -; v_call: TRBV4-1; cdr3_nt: TGCGCCAGCAGCCAAGAAACACATAGAACCTACGAGCAGTACTTC; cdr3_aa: CASSQETHRTYEQYF
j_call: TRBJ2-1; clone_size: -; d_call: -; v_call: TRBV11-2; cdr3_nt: TGTGCCAGCAGTACAGGGATGGGCTTGGATGAGCAGTTCTTC; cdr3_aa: CASSTGMGLDEQFF
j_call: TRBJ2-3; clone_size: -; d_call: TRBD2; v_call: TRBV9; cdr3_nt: TGTGCCAGCAGCACTAGCGGGGGCAAGGATACGCAGTATTTT; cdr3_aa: CASSTSGGKDTQYF
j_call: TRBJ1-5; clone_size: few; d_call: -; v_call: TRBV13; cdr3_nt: TGTGTCAGCAGCTTAGGCGGGGATCAGCCCCAGCATTTT; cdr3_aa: CVSSLGGDQPQHF
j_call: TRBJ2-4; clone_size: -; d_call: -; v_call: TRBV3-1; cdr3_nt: TGTGCCAGCAGCCAAGTTGCGGGGGCCTTCATTCAGTACTTC; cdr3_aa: CASSQVAGAFIQYF
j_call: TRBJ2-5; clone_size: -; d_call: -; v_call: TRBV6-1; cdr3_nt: TGTGCCAGCAGTGAAGTTTCGGCTGCGGTAAACCAGTACTTC; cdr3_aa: CASSEVSAAVNQYF
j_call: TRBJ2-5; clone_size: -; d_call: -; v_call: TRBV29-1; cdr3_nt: TGCAGCGGAGAACAAGGGGGGAAAGAGACCCAGTACTTC; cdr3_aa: CSGEQGGKETQYF
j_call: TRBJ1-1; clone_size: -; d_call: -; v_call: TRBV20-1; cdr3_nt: TGCAGTGCTAGAGACGAGAACACTGAAGCTTTCTTT; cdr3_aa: CSARDENTEAFF
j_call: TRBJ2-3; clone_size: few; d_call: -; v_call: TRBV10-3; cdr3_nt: TGTGCCATCAGTGGCGGGGTCTCAGATACGCAGTATTTT; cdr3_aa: CAISGGVSDTQYF
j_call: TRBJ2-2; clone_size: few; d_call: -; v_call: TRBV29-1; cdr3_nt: TGCAGCGTCGCACAGGGTACCGGGGAGCTGTTTTTT; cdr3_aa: CSVAQGTGELFF